Below are 23 T cell receptor beta chains sequenced from a single sample in a study of cytomegalovirus exposure and HLA in healthy donors. The PCR made use of 60 Vbeta and 13 Jbeta primers. Clones were read by immunoSEQ multiplex PCR, and TCRdb kept only the in-frame ones, dropping some. The repertoire has around 80,000 clones, about 78% of them found once; the top ten carry 1.5% to 2%. The sequenced material came from PBMCs. The receptors shown here come from a man aged 40-49 years in good health and CMV-seronegative.

The chain is built from TRBV6-5 and TRBJ1-4; 8 bases are a match to TRBD1. The junction had 8 bases not matched to a gene; V was cut back by 4 bases and J by 4 bases. CDR3 length: 16 amino acids. Per the germline V gene, CDR1 is MNHEY and CDR2 is SVGAGI. The CDR3 sequence: CASSLGTGDFNEKLFF. The CDR3 DNA reads TGTGCCAGCAGTTTAGGGACAGGAGATTTTAATGAAAAACTGTTTTTT.

This clone has a handful of counts. The chain joins TRBV7-9 to TRBJ2-2; TRBD1 aligns across 10 bases. V lost 4 bases to trimming and J lost 4 bases; unmatched junction nucleotides: 3. This CDR3 region has 15 residues. CDR1 and CDR2 (germline): SEHNR, FQNEAQ (reference sequence). CDR3 protein: CASSSDRGRTGELFF. The CDR3 DNA is TGTGCCAGCAGCTCCGACAGGGGGCGCACCGGGGAGCTGTTTTTT. Full variable domain (outside the CDR3, taken from reference TRBV7-9 and TRBJ2-2): DTGVSQNPRHKITKRGQNVTFRCDPISEHNRLYWYRQTLGQGPEFLTYFQNEAQLEKSRLLSDRFSAERPKGSFSTLEIQRTEQGDSAMYLCASSSDRGRTGELFFGEGSRLTVL.

This clone was observed a handful of times. The genes are TRBV29-1 and TRBJ2-6; D is uncertain. This CDR3 contains 15 residues. Germline V CDR1 and CDR2: SQVTM, ANQGSEA. V was trimmed by 0 bases and J by 0 bases, leaving 6 bases between them. In DNA form, the CDR3 reads TGCAGCGTTGAAGATCCGAGCTCTGGGGCCAACGTCCTGACTTTC. As protein: CSVEDPSSGANVLTF.

The chain is built from TRBV6-1 and TRBJ2-1; 8 bases are shared with TRBD1. CDR1 is MNHNS and CDR2 is SASEGT in the germline V gene. Trimming took 2 bases from V and 2 from J; bases not matched to a gene: 5. This CDR3 region has 16 residues. The CDR3 spells CASSERSGGAYNEQFF. CDR3 nucleotides: TGTGCCAGCAGTGAACGTTCAGGGGGCGCCTACAATGAGCAGTTCTTC.

The chain combines TRBV6-5 with TRBJ2-2; TRBD2 is a possible D gene (7 bases). V lost 5 bases to trimming and J lost 6 bases, with 13 bases between them. CDR1 is MNHEY, CDR2 SVGAGI, per germline. The CDR3 totals 14 residues. The CDR3: CASSRTGRAGELFF. In nucleotides, the CDR3 is TGTGCCAGCAGTCGTACAGGGAGGGCCGGGGAGCTGTTTTTT.

V and J are TRBV13 and TRBJ2-2; D is undetermined. Germline V gene sequence: CDR1 PRHDT, CDR2 FYEKMQ (reference sequence). The CDR3 runs 14 residues. Trimming removed 6 bases at V and 6 bases at J, with 14 bases between. CDR3 region: CASSLAGWPGELFF. Here the CDR3 DNA reads TGTGCCAGCAGTCTCGCCGGGTGGCCCGGGGAGCTGTTTTTT.

The chain couples TRBV18 to TRBJ2-1, with D possibly TRBD1 on 5 matching bases. Per the germline V gene, CDR1 is KGHSH and CDR2 is LQKENI. Trimming removed 2 bases from V and 0 bases from J, with 14 bases in between. The CDR3 spans 17 residues. The CDR3 loop is CASSPWSGLASYNEQFF. The CDR3 nucleotides read TGTGCCAGCTCACCATGGTCAGGGTTGGCCTCCTACAATGAGCAGTTCTTC.

About this clone: The sample has other DNA sequences that encode this CDR3 too. The chain has TRBV7-2 and TRBJ1-5, with TRBD1 identical over 7 bases. The CDR3 sequence is 14 residues long. The trim removed 2 bases at V and 7 bases at J, leaving 5 bases unmatched. Germline CDR1 and CDR2: SGHTA and FQGNSA. In DNA, the CDR3 is TGTGCCAGCAGCTTAACGCCAGGGGGACAGCCCCAGCATTTT. It specifies CASSLTPGGQPQHF.

The CDR3 DNA follows: TGTGCCAGCAGCTTAGGGGCTAGCGAAACAGATACGCAGTATTTT. Its translation is CASSLGASETDTQYF. The rearrangement links TRBV11-2 to TRBJ2-3; TRBD2 might be the D (6 bases). Germline V CDR1 and CDR2: SGHAT, FQNNGV. The CDR3 extends over 15 amino acids. V was cut by 1 base and J by 3 bases, with 11 bases left in between.

The chain combines TRBV28 with TRBJ1-4, with D perhaps TRBD1 (5 bases). CDR3 size: 14 residues. The V gene lost 7 bases and the J gene lost 0 bases, with 9 bases spanning the gap. CDR1 and CDR2 from the germline V gene are MDHEN and SYDVKM. CDR3 nucleotide sequence: TGTGCCAGCAAGGGAGGGGCAACTAATGAAAAACTGTTTTTT. It yields the protein CASKGGATNEKLFF.

V usage is TRBV9 and J usage is TRBJ2-2; D perhaps matches TRBD1 (5 bases). The germline V gene encodes CDR1 SGDLS and CDR2 YYNGEE. There are 15 residues in the CDR3. Trimming stripped 4 bases from V and 3 bases from J, with 13 bases between. The CDR3 loop reads CASSPRDLDTGELFF. Here the CDR3 DNA reads TGTGCCAGCAGCCCCAGGGATTTGGACACCGGGGAGCTGTTTTTT.

The chain's CDR3 is CASSVEGGGRINEQFF. The CDR3 DNA follows: TGTGCCAGCAGCGTAGAGGGCGGCGGGAGAATAAATGAGCAGTTCTTC. V usage is TRBV9 and J usage is TRBJ2-1, with TRBD2 matching 7 bases. The germline gives CDR1 SGDLS, CDR2 YYNGEE. The CDR3 loop spans 16 amino acids. With 0 bases clipped from V and 7 bases from J, the junction kept 10 bases outside the gene matches. The entire variable domain, with the rest obtained from reference TRBV9 and TRBJ2-1, is as follows: DSGVTQTPKHLITATGQRVTLRCSPRSGDLSVYWYQQSLDQGLQFLIQYYNGEERAKGNILERFSAQQFPDLHSELNLSSLELGDSALYFCASSVEGGGRINEQFFGPGTRLTVL.

This rearrangement joins TRBV28 to TRBJ1-1; possible D gene TRBD1, 6 bases. The germline gives CDR1 MDHEN, CDR2 SYDVKM. Trimming stripped 8 bases from V and 2 bases from J, with 15 bases between. This CDR3 has 14 residues. CDR3 region: CASHSWTDNTEAFF. Here the CDR3 DNA reads TGTGCCAGCCACTCCTGGACAGATAACACTGAAGCTTTCTTT.

The CDR3 nucleotides are TGTGCCAGCAGCCTTGGGTCGGGATCCTACAATGAGCAGTTCTTC. Its protein product is CASSLGSGSYNEQFF. The gene calls are TRBV5-4 and TRBJ2-1; a weak D match, TRBD2 (5 bases). V lost 4 bases and J 1 base, leaving 12 bases between the germline ends. Per the germline V gene, CDR1 is SGHNT and CDR2 is YYREEE (reference sequence). The CDR3 totals 15 residues. The entire variable domain, with the rest obtained from reference TRBV5-4 and TRBJ2-1, is as follows: ETGVTQSPTHLIKTRGQQVTLRCSSQSGHNTVSWYQQALGQGPQFIFQYYREEENGRGNFPPRFSGLQFPNYSSELNVNALELDDSALYLCASSLGSGSYNEQFFGPGTRLTVL.

J is TRBJ2-5 and V is TRBV7-9, with 7 bases matching TRBD1. The J call is uncertain, as TRBJ2-7 better fits the DNA end. Germline CDR1 reads SEHNR; CDR2 reads FQNEAQ (reference sequence). CDR3 length: 12 amino acids. For the CDR3, the DNA is TGTGCCAGCAGGGACAGGACCTACGAGCAGTACTTC. This codes for CASRDRTYEQYF.

This clone was observed a single time. The CDR3 here is CASSSAGTGGLEQYF. CDR3 coding DNA: TGTGCCAGCAGTTCAGCAGGGACAGGGGGCCTCGAGCAGTACTTC. V gene TRBV28 combines with J gene TRBJ2-7; 12 bases are a match to TRBD1. Germline CDR1 reads MDHEN; CDR2 reads SYDVKM. With 4 bases clipped from V and 6 bases from J, the junction kept 7 bases outside the gene matches. CDR3 length equals 15 residues.

The V and J genes are TRBV2 and TRBJ1-4; 8 positions match TRBD1. Germline CDR1 SNHLY, CDR2 FYNNEI. The CDR3 loop spans 14 amino acids. Trimming took 7 bases from V and 8 from J; bases not matched to a gene: 9. CDR3 DNA sequence: TGTGCCAGCACCCGGACAGGGTCGAGAGAAAAACTGTTTTTT. It translates to CASTRTGSREKLFF.

V is TRBV5-5 and J is TRBJ1-3; D is unresolved. Per germline, CDR1 SGHKS and CDR2 YYEKEE (reference sequence). The CDR3 contains 14 residues. V was shortened by 2 bases and J by 4 bases, with 10 bases between the two germline ends. The CDR3 nucleotides read TGTGCCAGCAGCTTACAGCGGGCGGGAAACACCATATATTTT. It encodes CASSLQRAGNTIYF.

This clone was counted only a few times. This chain uses TRBV19 with TRBJ2-7; 9 bases are a match to TRBD2. Germline-derived CDR1 and CDR2 are LNHDA and SQIVND (reference sequence). J was trimmed by 0 bases and V by 5 bases; bases with no gene match: 5. The CDR3 extends over 15 amino acids. CDR3 region: CASSRLAASSYEQYF. The CDR3 DNA follows: TGTGCCAGTAGTCGACTAGCGGCGAGCTCCTACGAGCAGTACTTC.

V is TRBV6-5 and J is TRBJ2-7; D possibly corresponds to TRBD1 (5 bases). V gave up 0 bases and J gave up 4 bases, with 16 bases separating them. The CDR3 runs 16 residues. Per the germline V gene, CDR1 is MNHEY and CDR2 is SVGAGI. The CDR3 bases are TGTGCCAGCAGTTACTCTCCAGGGTCTCATGCGTACGAGCAGTACTTC. Its translation is CASSYSPGSHAYEQYF.

This sequence joins TRBV19 and TRBJ1-5, with TRBD1 as a possible D gene (5 bases). Germline assignment: CDR1 LNHDA and CDR2 SQIVND (reference sequence). Deletions cut 3 bases from V and 4 bases from J, with 16 bases between. The CDR3 sequence is 16 residues long. CDR3 nucleotide sequence: TGTGCCAGTAGTATTGGGGAGGGAAGGGGAAATCAGCCCCAGCATTTT. Amino acid sequence: CASSIGEGRGNQPQHF.

J is TRBJ2-4 and V is TRBV28; D is perhaps TRBD1 (5 bases). Trimming removed 7 bases at V and 0 bases at J, with 16 bases between. The CDR3 is 16 residues long. The V gene's germline CDR1 is MDHEN and CDR2 SYDVKM. The CDR3 nucleotides are TGTGCCAGCAACCCCTGGGGCGGAGTAGCCAAAAACATTCAGTACTTC. Its translation is CASNPWGGVAKNIQYF.

The chain employs TRBV7-9 and TRBJ1-1; 7 bases map to TRBD1. The CDR3 loop spans 17 amino acids. The germline CDR1 and CDR2 sequences are SEHNR and FQNEAQ (reference sequence). V was clipped by 5 bases and J by 4 bases; unmatched bases: 16. The CDR3 coding sequence is TGTGCCAGCAGCCCCGGGGGACGAGGGGGCAGATTCACTGAAGCTTTCTTT. As protein: CASSPGGRGGRFTEAFF.